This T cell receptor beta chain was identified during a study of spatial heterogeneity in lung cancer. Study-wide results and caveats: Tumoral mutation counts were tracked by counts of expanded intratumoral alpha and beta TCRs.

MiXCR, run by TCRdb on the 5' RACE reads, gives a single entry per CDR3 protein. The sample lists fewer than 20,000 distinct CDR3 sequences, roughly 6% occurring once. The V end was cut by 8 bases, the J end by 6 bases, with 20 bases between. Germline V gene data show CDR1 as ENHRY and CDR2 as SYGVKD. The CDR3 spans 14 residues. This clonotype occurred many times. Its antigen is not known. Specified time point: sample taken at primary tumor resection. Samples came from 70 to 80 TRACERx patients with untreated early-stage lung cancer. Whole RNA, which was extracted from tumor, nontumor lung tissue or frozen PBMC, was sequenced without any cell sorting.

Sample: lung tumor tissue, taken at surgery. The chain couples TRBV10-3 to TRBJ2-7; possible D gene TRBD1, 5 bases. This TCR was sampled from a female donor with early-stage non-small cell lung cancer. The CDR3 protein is CAIGARGSSGEQYF. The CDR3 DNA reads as TGTGCCATCGGGGCAAGGGGCAGCAGTGGCGAGCAGTACTTC.